The present T cell receptor beta chain was sequenced within a study of CD8 T cells in ankylosing spondylitis. General study results and limits: Some motif variants were previously reported in reactive arthritis synovial fluid and blood. Clones that were linked to disease were CD8+ and were relatively rare in peripheral blood.

5'-RACE, quantitative and with molecular barcodes, yielded the TCR beta libraries. In TCRdb, the 5' RACE reads were re-called with MiXCR into one record per CDR3 protein. The sample lists approximately 42,000 distinct CDR3 sequences; over 3.5% were seen once. At least ten counts were recorded for this clonotype. The antigen remains unidentified. Sample: blood, either unsorted or a sorted T cell fraction (not recorded which). This TCR was recovered from a female donor with ankylosing spondylitis or in good health (not recorded which).

The CDR3 DNA follows: TGTGCCAGCAGTCCCCCGCGAGGAGCTTTCTTT. Amino acids: CASSPPRGAFF. The chain links TRBV27 to TRBJ1-1; D unresolved. V was clipped by 5 bases and J by 10 bases, with 11 bases between them. Per germline, CDR1 MNHEY and CDR2 SMNVEV (reference sequence). The CDR3 loop spans 11 amino acids.